This T cell receptor (beta chain) was captured in a study of cytomegalovirus exposure and HLA in healthy donors. The CDR3 spans 14 residues. Germline CDR1 reads MNHNS; CDR2 reads SASEGT. V lost 10 bases, J lost 4 bases, and 9 bases stayed unmatched. Using immunoSEQ multiplex PCR, the repertoire was profiled, and TCRdb retains in-frame clones only, with some absent. The sample consists of tens of thousands of clones, about 93% of them appearing once. The sample consisted of PBMCs. The sequence was collected from a man younger than 35 in good health and CMV-seronegative. The chain recombines TRBV6-1 with TRBJ2-7; 11 bases agree with TRBD2. CDR3 sequence reads: CATRGTSGGYEQYF. CDR3 nucleotide sequence: TGTGCCACCCGGGGAACTAGCGGGGGATACGAGCAGTACTTC.